A single TCR beta chain is shown here with its context. Its antigen is not identified. V was trimmed by 1 base and J by 4 bases, leaving 17 bases between them. From germline, CDR1 is LGHNA and CDR2 YSLEER. This CDR3 spans 16 amino acids. The sample is drawn from a study of cytomegalovirus exposure and HLA in healthy donors. Points from the study as a whole: Clusters of TCRs from the first cohort tended to co-occur in the roughly 120 validation repertoires (as a later analysis found). Among TCR beta chains, those listed as cytomegalovirus-associated numbered over 150.

Using immunoSEQ multiplex PCR, the repertoire was profiled, and TCRdb retains in-frame clones only, with some absent. The sample has around 63,000 clones; almost 97% are singletons. This clonotype originated in a woman aged 18-29 years in good health and CMV-seronegative. The V call is TRBV4-3, the J call TRBJ2-7; D is possibly TRBD2 (6 bases). The sample comprised PBMCs. The DNA for the CDR3 is TGCGCCAGCAGCCAAGCGGCGGCAGGGACTCTATACGAGCAGTACTTC. Translated, it gives CASSQAAAGTLYEQYF.